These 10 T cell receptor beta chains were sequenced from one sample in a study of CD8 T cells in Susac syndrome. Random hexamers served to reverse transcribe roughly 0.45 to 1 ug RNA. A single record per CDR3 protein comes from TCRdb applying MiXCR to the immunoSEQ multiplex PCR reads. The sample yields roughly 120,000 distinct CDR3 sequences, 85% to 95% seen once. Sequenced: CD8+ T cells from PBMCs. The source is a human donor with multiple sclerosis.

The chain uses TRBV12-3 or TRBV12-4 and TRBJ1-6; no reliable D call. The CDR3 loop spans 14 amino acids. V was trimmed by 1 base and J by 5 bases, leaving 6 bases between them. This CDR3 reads CASSLEGNNSPLHF. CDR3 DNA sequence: TGTGCCAGCAGTTTAGAGGGCAATAATTCACCCCTCCACTTT.

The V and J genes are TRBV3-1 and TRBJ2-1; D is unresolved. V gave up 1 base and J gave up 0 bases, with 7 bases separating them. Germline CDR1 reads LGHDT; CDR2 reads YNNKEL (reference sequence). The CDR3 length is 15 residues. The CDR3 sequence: CASSQVYPSYNEQFF. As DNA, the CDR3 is TGTGCCAGCAGCCAAGTTTATCCCTCCTACAATGAGCAGTTCTTC.

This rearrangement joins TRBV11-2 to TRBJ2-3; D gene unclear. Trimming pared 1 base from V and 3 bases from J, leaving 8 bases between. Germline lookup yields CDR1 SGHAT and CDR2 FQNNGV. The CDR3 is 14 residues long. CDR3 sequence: CASSLGRATDTQYF. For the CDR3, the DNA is TGTGCCAGCAGCTTAGGTAGAGCTACAGATACGCAGTATTTT. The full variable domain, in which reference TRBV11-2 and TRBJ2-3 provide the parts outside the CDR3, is EAGVAQSPRYKIIEKRQSVAFWCNPISGHATLYWYQQILGQGPKLLIQFQNNGVVDDSQLPKDRFSAERLKGVDSTLKIQPAKLEDSAVYLCASSLGRATDTQYFGPGTRLTVL.

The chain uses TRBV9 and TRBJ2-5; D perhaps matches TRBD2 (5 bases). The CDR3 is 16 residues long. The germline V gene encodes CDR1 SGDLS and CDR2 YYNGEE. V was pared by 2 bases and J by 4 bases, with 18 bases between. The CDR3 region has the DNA TGTGCCAGCAGCGTGAGCGGAGGTGGGCCCCGAGAGACCCAGTACTTC. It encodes CASSVSGGGPRETQYF.

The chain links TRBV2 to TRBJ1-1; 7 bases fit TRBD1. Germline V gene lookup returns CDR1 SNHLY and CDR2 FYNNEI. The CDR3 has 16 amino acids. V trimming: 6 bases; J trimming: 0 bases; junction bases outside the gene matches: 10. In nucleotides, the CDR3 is TGTGCCAGCAGCGGGGACAGAAACCGCCTGAACACTGAAGCTTTCTTT. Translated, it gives CASSGDRNRLNTEAFF.

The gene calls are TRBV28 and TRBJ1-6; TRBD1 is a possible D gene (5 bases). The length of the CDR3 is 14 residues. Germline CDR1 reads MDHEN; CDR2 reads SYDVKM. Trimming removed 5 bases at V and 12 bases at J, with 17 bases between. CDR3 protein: CASSPWKGNGPLHF. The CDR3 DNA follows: TGTGCCAGCAGTCCTTGGAAGGGGAATGGACCCCTCCACTTT.

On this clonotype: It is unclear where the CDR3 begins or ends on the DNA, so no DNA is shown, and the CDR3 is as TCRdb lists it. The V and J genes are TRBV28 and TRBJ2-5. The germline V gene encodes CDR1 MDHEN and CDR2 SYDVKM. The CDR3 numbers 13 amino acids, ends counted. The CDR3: CASVAVGSETQYF.

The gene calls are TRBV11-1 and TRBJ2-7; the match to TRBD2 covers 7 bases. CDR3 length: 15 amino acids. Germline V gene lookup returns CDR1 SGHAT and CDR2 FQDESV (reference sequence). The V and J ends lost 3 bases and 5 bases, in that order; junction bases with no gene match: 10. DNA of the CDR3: TGTGCCAGCAGCTTGGGCGGGAGTTCCCGCGACGAGCAGTACTTC. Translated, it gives CASSLGGSSRDEQYF.

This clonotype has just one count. The CDR3: CASSQDNAKYNEQFF. The DNA for the CDR3 is TGTGCCAGCAGCCAAGATAATGCCAAATACAATGAGCAGTTCTTC. The gene calls are TRBV3-1 and TRBJ2-1, with D hard to call. Trimming pared 0 bases from V and 4 bases from J, leaving 10 bases between. From germline, CDR1 is LGHDT and CDR2 YNNKEL (reference sequence). The CDR3 contains 15 residues.

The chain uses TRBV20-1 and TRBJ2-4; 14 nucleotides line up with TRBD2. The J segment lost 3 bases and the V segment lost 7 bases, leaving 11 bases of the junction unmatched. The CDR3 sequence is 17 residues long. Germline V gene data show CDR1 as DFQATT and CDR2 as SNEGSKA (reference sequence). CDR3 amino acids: CSGRLAGGPVDKNIQYF. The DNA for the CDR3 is TGCAGTGGGAGACTAGCGGGGGGGCCGGTCGACAAAAACATTCAGTACTTC.